This TCR beta chain was obtained from a study of T cells in Graves' hyperthyroidism and ophthalmopathy (dated by TCRdb to between 2017 and 2020). Study-wide context: Peripheral blood was sampled at the time of initial diagnosis, prior to any treatment. Prospective prediction of ophthalmopathy was tested in an independent validation cohort consisting of under 20 hyperthyroidism patients and around 16 patients who later progressed to ophthalmopathy. Following sampling, methimazole starting at 30 mg daily was given to hyperthyroidism patients, and high-dose intravenous methylprednisolone was given to ophthalmopathy patients. The paper reports TCR Vbeta CDR3 sequencing of roughly 140 peripheral blood samples: over 40 ophthalmopathy, 70 to 85 hyperthyroidism and approximately 17 progressor patients. Thyroid tissue and blood T-cell repertoires from roughly six Graves' hyperthyroidism patients were also compared in the study. For training and testing, the 100 or so patients in the discovery cohort were randomly divided in a 7:3 ratio. To identify distinguishing TCR V-J signatures, a discovery cohort of 100 or so patients was used, comprising 43 with Graves' ophthalmopathy and around 57 with stable Graves' hyperthyroidism.

TCR beta CDR3 regions were amplified from RNA transcripts. The first round of RT-PCR for the TCR CDR3 was performed with the HTBI primer set and the Qiagen OneStep RT-PCR kit. Libraries were constructed in a second round of multiplex PCR, after which size selection and purification were carried out. Paired-end sequencing of the libraries was performed with 100 bp reads on an Illumina HiSeq2000. In the authors' own workflow: SOAPnuke was used to process the raw data, throwing out any read that contained adapters or uncalled bases, had a mean Phred below 15, or lacked an exact constant-primer or identifier match. High-quality paired reads were merged with COPE v1.2.5, and unique nucleotide sequences were defined as clonotypes. MiTCR v1.1 was used to align the clonotypes against IMGT TRBV, TRBD and TRBJ reference segments. Analysis was restricted to V-J combinations with a frequency above 0.0001, which covered roughly 99% of repertoires. A TCS score was defined as the ratio between F50 (clonal expansion) and ExV (chaos), using BLOSUM62-based TCRdist between CDR3 peptides within each V-J. Welch's t-statistics and random forest reduced some 510 V-J features to 10 to 15, which were used in a naive Bayes classifier (R e1071). TCRdb reran the public reads through fastp at Q25 and MiXCR, keeping productive beta chains. Here each entry gathers all rows of one CDR3 protein and keeps the most common genes and DNA. What appears here as the V and J calls and clone size reflects TCRdb's work, not the paper's. The sample profile shows 500,000 or so distinct CDR3 sequences; 17% of them were found once. The ten top clones hold around 17% of the sample.

General findings and caveats noted by the study authors: In cross-validation, a model built on a 13 V-J signature told ophthalmopathy apart from stable hyperthyroidism with over 85% sensitivity and approximately 81% specificity, and in testing the same model reached 80%/75%. Sample size was not statistically predetermined, and investigators were not blinded to group allocation. During validation, the model predicted progression to ophthalmopathy a median of about 6.5 months ahead of onset, with around 71% sensitivity and 72.22% specificity. Blood samples also contained most of the expanded thyroid clonotypes (frequency above 0.001), which suggests that blood repertoires may reflect thyroid immune responses.

Comment on this clonotype: No antigen is known for it. Within one base of it there is no much larger clone, and no base qualities were kept.

Ophthalmopathy patients had moderately to severely active disease, Clinical Activity Score of at least 3, NOSPECS grade of at least 4, and duration under 3 months. The study excluded patients with uncontrolled infections, other autoimmune diseases, pregnancy or lactation. Clinical symptoms, serum thyroxine and TRAb, thyroid ultrasound, and orbital computed tomography formed the basis for the diagnoses. PBMCs were isolated from approximately 10 ml of fresh peripheral blood by Ficoll-Paque density gradient centrifugation. Total RNA was extracted using Trizol reagent, and RNA quality was assessed on an Agilent 2100 Bioanalyzer. Reading from cysteine to phenylalanine, the CDR3 counts 12 amino acids. Only the CDR3 part of the read is kept: 36 bases, read in frame from the first base. CDR1 and CDR2 (DFQATT, SNEGSKA) derive from the germline V gene (reference sequence). Between the V and J ends, shortened by 8 bases and 3 bases respectively, the junction contains 14 bases.

Recombination linked TRBV20-1 to TRBJ2-7; TRBD2 might be the D gene, on 6 matching bases. Sequencing was performed on blood. The origin of this receptor is a young woman with Graves' ophthalmopathy. The bases read TGCAGTACCAGTGGACTAAACTACGAGCAGTACTTC. This translates into CSTSGLNYEQYF.